One sample yielded the 12 T cell receptor beta chains listed below, sequenced in a study of blood T cell repertoires in COVID-19. The repertoire was sequenced with immunoSEQ multiplex PCR; TCRdb's copy has only in-frame clones and lacks some. The table lists about 130,000 clones, about 81% of them singletons. Specimen: peripheral blood. These TCRs come from a woman aged 45 to 65 with acute or convalescent COVID-19.

The chain couples TRBV30 to TRBJ1-1, with a possible D match to TRBD1 (6 bases). V dropped 4 bases and J dropped 11 bases, with 11 bases sitting between them. Germline V CDR1 and CDR2: GTSNPN, SVGIG (reference sequence). This CDR3 is 10 amino acids long. CDR3 sequence (DNA): TGTGCCTGGACAGGGGCGAGTGCTTTCTTT. Encoded protein: CAWTGASAFF.

The chain employs TRBV14 and TRBJ2-3, with 8 bases lining up with TRBD2. The CDR3 totals 15 residues. The V and J ends lost 3 bases and 4 bases, in that order; junction bases with no gene match: 6. Germline V CDR1 and CDR2: SGHDN, FVKESK. In DNA form, the CDR3 reads TGTGCCAGCAGCCAGCGAGCGGGAGCTGCAGATACGCAGTATTTT. Its protein product is CASSQRAGAADTQYF.

The chain links TRBV10-1 to TRBJ1-1, with 8 bases that match TRBD1. Germline CDR1 is WNHNN and CDR2 is SYGVQD (reference sequence). V shed 10 bases, J shed 5 bases, and the junction held 15 bases outside the gene matches. CDR3 length equals 15 residues. The CDR3 DNA reads as TGCGCCATCCCCCCTTCCAGGGGGCTGGGAACTGAAGCTTTCTTT. This codes for CAIPPSRGLGTEAFF.

This rearrangement joins TRBV19 to TRBJ1-2, with a weak D call TRBD1 (5 bases). Trimming cost V 7 bases and J 4 bases, with 10 bases left between them. The CDR3 sequence is 12 residues long. Germline values: CDR1 LNHDA, CDR2 SQIVND (reference sequence). The CDR3 DNA reads as TGTGCCAGTACATCGGGGGGCTATGGCTACACCTTC. Translating it yields CASTSGGYGYTF.

The chain links TRBV5-1 to TRBJ1-1; 9 bases match TRBD1. From germline, CDR1 is SGHRS and CDR2 YFSETQ. This CDR3 has 14 residues. V shed 1 base and J 6 bases; nucleotides not matched to a gene: 4. CDR3 region: CASSLRDRVPEAFF. The CDR3 nucleotides are TGCGCCAGCAGCTTGAGGGACAGGGTACCTGAAGCTTTCTTT.

The chain employs TRBV19 and TRBJ2-2, with D uncertain. The CDR3 contains 14 residues. Trimming cost V 9 bases and J 11 bases, with 22 bases left between them. Germline CDR1 is LNHDA and CDR2 is SQIVND (reference sequence). The CDR3 protein is CASREEPALTELFF. CDR3 DNA sequence: TGTGCCAGCCGTGAGGAGCCCGCCCTTACCGAGCTGTTTTTT.

The chain recombines TRBV5-1 with TRBJ2-7; D is perhaps TRBD1 (6 bases). This CDR3 spans 12 amino acids. CDR1 SGHRS and CDR2 YFSETQ come from the germline V gene. V lost 4 bases to trimming and J lost 3 bases, with 8 bases between them. Written as DNA, the CDR3 is TGCGCCAGCAGCCAACAGGGCTACGAGCAGTACTTC. Protein product: CASSQQGYEQYF.

This chain uses TRBV7-9 with TRBJ1-1; maybe TRBD1 (6 bases). Trimming removed 2 bases from V and 13 bases from J, with 14 bases in between. CDR1 and CDR2 from the germline V gene are SEHNR and FQNEAQ (reference sequence). The CDR3 covers 12 residues. The CDR3 protein is CASSLLGHGVFF. CDR3 DNA: TGTGCCAGCAGCTTATTGGGACACGGGGTTTTCTTT.

J is TRBJ1-5 and V is TRBV6-6, with 7 bases lining up with TRBD1. Germline lookup yields CDR1 MNHNY and CDR2 SVGAGI (reference sequence). V dropped 6 bases and J dropped 4; count of bases not matched to a gene: 9. CDR3 length: 15 residues. This chain's CDR3 is CASSREGGGNQPQHF. CDR3 sequence (DNA): TGTGCCAGCAGCCGCGAAGGGGGCGGGAATCAGCCCCAGCATTTT.

V is TRBV19 and J is TRBJ1-6, with D uncertain. Germline assignment: CDR1 LNHDA and CDR2 SQIVND (reference sequence). Deletions cut 8 bases from V and 0 bases from J, with 11 bases between. The CDR3 length is 15 residues. The CDR3 DNA follows: TGTGCCAGTGCTGTAGAAAGCTCCTATAATTCACCCCTCCACTTT. Protein sequence: CASAVESSYNSPLHF.

The chain uses TRBV19 and TRBJ1-5, with 7 bases aligning to TRBD1. CDR3 length equals 14 residues. Per the germline V gene, CDR1 is LNHDA and CDR2 is SQIVND (reference sequence). Losses at the gene ends were 9 bases for V and 2 bases for J; bases not matched to a gene: 7. The CDR3 is CARPGQLGNQPQHF. The CDR3 DNA sequence: TGTGCCAGACCGGGACAGTTAGGCAATCAGCCCCAGCATTTT.

The rearrangement links TRBV6-5 to TRBJ2-2, with a tentative D call TRBD1 (6 bases). The CDR3 is 14 residues long. Trimming stripped 5 bases from V and 7 bases from J, with 14 bases between. Germline assignment: CDR1 MNHEY and CDR2 SVGAGI. CDR3 sequence reads: CASSHWVDSGELFF. CDR3 nucleotides: TGTGCCAGCAGTCACTGGGTGGACAGCGGGGAGCTGTTTTTT.